The 9 T cell receptor beta chains below come from one sample, sequenced in a study of blood T cell repertoires in COVID-19. Sequenced by immunoSEQ multiplex PCR; TCRdb stores in-frame clones only, minus some. The table has roughly 400,000 clones, 75% to 90% seen once. The material sequenced was PBMCs or T cells enriched from blood (not recorded which). The receptors were sampled from a man aged 25-40 years who had recovered from COVID-19.

CDR3 protein: CASSLGHPYEQYF. For the CDR3, the DNA is TGTGCCAGCAGTTTGGGACATCCCTACGAGCAGTACTTC. The V call is TRBV27, the J call TRBJ2-7; TRBD1 is a possible D gene (6 bases). The CDR3 consists of 13 residues. The V and J ends lost 3 bases and 2 bases respectively, with 8 bases between them. Germline V gene lookup returns CDR1 MNHEY and CDR2 SMNVEV (reference sequence).

The J gene is TRBJ1-1, the V gene TRBV5-6; D unresolved. Deletions cut 0 bases from V and 5 bases from J, with 11 bases between. This CDR3 has 14 amino acids. Germline CDR1 reads SGHDT; CDR2 reads YYEEEE. The CDR3 loop reads CASSLEGAGTEAFF. In DNA, the CDR3 is TGTGCCAGCAGCTTGGAAGGAGCGGGGACTGAAGCTTTCTTT. Based on the CDR3 plus reference TRBV5-6 and TRBJ1-1, the full variable domain is DAGVTQSPTHLIKTRGQQVTLRCSPKSGHDTVSWYQQALGQGPQFIFQYYEEEERQRGNFPDRFSGHQFPNYSSELNVNALLLGDSALYLCASSLEGAGTEAFFGQGTRLTVV.

V gene TRBV5-1 combines with J gene TRBJ2-7; D might be TRBD1 (6 bases). Germline V gives CDR1 SGHRS, CDR2 YFSETQ. With 2 bases removed from V and 3 bases from J, the gap between germline ends came to 9 bases. The CDR3 loop spans 13 amino acids. CDR3 sequence reads: CASSFGQNYEQYF. Here the CDR3 DNA reads TGCGCCAGCAGCTTCGGACAGAACTACGAGCAGTACTTC.

This chain uses TRBV7-2 with TRBJ2-1, with D possibly TRBD2 on 6 matching bases. This CDR3 contains 15 residues. Trimming removed 0 bases from V and 5 bases from J, with 11 bases in between. Germline V gene data show CDR1 as SGHTA and CDR2 as FQGNSA. Here the CDR3 DNA reads TGTGCCAGCAGCTTAGCGGGACTGCAGAACAATGAGCAGTTCTTC. Translating gives CASSLAGLQNNEQFF.

In DNA form, the CDR3 reads TGTGCCAGCAGCGGGGGGAGGCGGGCCGAGCAGTACTTC. Its translation is CASSGGRRAEQYF. This chain connects TRBV7-9 to TRBJ2-7, with D possibly matching TRBD2 (6 bases). Looked up from germline, CDR1 is SEHNR and CDR2 is FQNEAQ (reference sequence). The CDR3 runs to 13 residues. Trimming took 5 bases from V and 6 from J, leaving 14 bases between them. Full variable domain (rest looked up from reference TRBV7-9 and TRBJ2-7): DTGVSQNPRHKITKRGQNVTFRCDPISEHNRLYWYRQTLGQGPEFLTYFQNEAQLEKSRLLSDRFSAERPKGSFSTLEIQRTEQGDSAMYLCASSGGRRAEQYFGPGTRLTVT.

J is TRBJ1-5 and V is TRBV7-9; D gene unclear. Germline V gives CDR1 SEHNR, CDR2 FQNEAQ (reference sequence). V was shortened by 0 bases and J by 4 bases, with 10 bases between the two germline ends. The CDR3 loop spans 15 amino acids. The CDR3 DNA follows: TGTGCCAGCAGCTTAGCCGACTCCGCGAATCAGCCCCAGCATTTT. It codes for CASSLADSANQPQHF.

The V gene is TRBV6-5, the J gene TRBJ2-3; D ambiguous. The CDR3 runs 14 residues. With 0 bases removed from V and 5 bases from J, the gap between germline ends came to 9 bases. Germline loops: CDR1 MNHEY, CDR2 SVGAGI. The CDR3 DNA reads as TGTGCCAGCAGTTACTCCGGGTCGATAGATACGCAGTATTTT. It encodes CASSYSGSIDTQYF.

The rearrangement joins TRBV30 to TRBJ1-6; D unresolved. CDR3 size: 12 residues. The germline V gene encodes CDR1 GTSNPN and CDR2 SVGIG (reference sequence). Trimming pared 1 base from V and 6 bases from J, leaving 4 bases between. CDR3 DNA: TGTGCCTGGAGTGCTACTAATTCACCCCTCCACTTT. Translating it yields CAWSATNSPLHF.

V gene TRBV15 combines with J gene TRBJ2-7, with 8 bases that match TRBD1. The CDR3 totals 15 residues. Germline assignment: CDR1 LNHNV and CDR2 YYDKDF (reference sequence). The V gene end was trimmed by 4 bases and the J gene end by 0 bases; junction bases not matched to a gene: 5. CDR3 DNA: TGTGCCACCAGCAATGACAGGGGAAGCTCCTACGAGCAGTACTTC. It encodes CATSNDRGSSYEQYF.